The T cell receptor (beta chain) described here comes from a study of blood T cell repertoires in COVID-19. Study background: Collection of acute and convalescent COVID-19 samples took place in the United States, Italy and Spain.

Profiled with immunoSEQ multiplex PCR; TCRdb holds only in-frame clones, not every one. The sample contains tens of thousands of clones, around 90% of which appear only once. This CDR3 spans 12 amino acids. Germline V CDR1 and CDR2: SQVTM, ANQGSEA. Trimming cost V 7 bases and J 6 bases, with 15 bases left between them. The chain joins TRBV29-1 to TRBJ1-1; D is perhaps TRBD1 (5 bases). Sequencing was done on a sample of peripheral blood. This sequence originates from a human donor with active COVID-19. The donor label of this sample is uncertain. CDR3: CSALEGRPEAFF. CDR3 nucleotide sequence: TGCAGCGCGTTGGAGGGGCGGCCTGAAGCTTTCTTT.